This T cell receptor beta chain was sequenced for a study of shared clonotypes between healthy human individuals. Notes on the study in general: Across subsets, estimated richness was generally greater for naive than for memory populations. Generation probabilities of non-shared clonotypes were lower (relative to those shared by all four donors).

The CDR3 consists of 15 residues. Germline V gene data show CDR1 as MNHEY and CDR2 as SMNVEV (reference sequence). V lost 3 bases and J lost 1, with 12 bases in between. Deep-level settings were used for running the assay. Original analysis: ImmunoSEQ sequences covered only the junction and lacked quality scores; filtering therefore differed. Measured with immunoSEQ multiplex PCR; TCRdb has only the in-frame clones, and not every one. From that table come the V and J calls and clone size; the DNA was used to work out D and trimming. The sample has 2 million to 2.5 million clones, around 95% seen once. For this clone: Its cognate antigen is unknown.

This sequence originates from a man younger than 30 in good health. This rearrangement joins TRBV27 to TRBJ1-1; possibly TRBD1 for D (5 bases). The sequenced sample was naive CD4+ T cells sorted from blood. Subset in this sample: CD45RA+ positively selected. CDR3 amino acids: CASSFLGARNTEAFF. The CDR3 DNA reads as TGTGCCAGCAGTTTCTTAGGGGCGCGGAACACTGAAGCTTTCTTT.